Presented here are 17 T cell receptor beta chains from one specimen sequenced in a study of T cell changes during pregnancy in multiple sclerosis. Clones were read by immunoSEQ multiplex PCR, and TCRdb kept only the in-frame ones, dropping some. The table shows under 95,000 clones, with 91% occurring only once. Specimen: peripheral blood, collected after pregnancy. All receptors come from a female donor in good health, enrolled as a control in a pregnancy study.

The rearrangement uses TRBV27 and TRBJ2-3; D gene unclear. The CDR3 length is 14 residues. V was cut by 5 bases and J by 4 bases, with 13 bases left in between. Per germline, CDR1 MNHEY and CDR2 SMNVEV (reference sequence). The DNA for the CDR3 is TGTGCCAGCAGTCAAAAGCCGTCCCCAGATACGCAGTATTTT. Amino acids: CASSQKPSPDTQYF.

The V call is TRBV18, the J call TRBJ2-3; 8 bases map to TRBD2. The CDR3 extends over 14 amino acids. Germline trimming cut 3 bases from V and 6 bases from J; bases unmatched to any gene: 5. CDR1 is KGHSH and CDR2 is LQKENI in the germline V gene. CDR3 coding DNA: TGTGCCAGCTCACCGGGACTAGGTCGGGATACGCAGTATTTT. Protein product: CASSPGLGRDTQYF.

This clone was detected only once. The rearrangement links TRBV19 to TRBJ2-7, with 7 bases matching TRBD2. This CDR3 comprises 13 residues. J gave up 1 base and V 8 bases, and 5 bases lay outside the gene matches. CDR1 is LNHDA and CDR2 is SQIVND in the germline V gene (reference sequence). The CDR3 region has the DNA TGTGCCAGTGCCTTGGGGGGGTCCTACGAGCAGTACTTC. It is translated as CASALGGSYEQYF.

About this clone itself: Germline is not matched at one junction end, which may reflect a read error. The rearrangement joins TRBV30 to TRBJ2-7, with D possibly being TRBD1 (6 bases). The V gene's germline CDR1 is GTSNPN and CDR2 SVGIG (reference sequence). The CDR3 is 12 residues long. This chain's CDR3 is CAWSVPGAPVRF. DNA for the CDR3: TGTGCCTGGAGTGTACCAGGGGCCCCTGTCCGCTTC.

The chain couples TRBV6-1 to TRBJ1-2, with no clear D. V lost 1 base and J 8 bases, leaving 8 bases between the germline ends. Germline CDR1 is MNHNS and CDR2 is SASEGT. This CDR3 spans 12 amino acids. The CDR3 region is CASSEGEIGYTF. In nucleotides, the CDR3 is TGTGCCAGCAGTGAAGGCGAGATCGGCTACACCTTC.

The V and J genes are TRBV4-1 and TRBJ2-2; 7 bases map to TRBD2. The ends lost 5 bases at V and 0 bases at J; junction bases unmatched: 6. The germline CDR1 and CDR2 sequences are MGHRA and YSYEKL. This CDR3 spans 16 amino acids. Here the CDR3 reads CASSVLAGANTGELFF. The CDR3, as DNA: TGCGCCAGCAGCGTACTCGCGGGGGCGAACACCGGGGAGCTGTTTTTT.

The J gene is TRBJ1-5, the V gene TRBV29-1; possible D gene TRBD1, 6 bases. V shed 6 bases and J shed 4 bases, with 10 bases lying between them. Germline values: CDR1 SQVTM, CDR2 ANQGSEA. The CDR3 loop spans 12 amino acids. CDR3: CSVTTGNQPQHF. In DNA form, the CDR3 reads TGCAGCGTCACTACAGGGAATCAGCCCCAGCATTTT.

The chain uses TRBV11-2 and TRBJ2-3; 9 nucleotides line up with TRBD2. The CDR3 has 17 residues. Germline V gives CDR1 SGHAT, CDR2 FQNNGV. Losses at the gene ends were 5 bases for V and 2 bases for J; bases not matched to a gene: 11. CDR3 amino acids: CASSPRGSGGPTDTQYF. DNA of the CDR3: TGTGCCAGCAGCCCCCGAGGTAGCGGGGGCCCCACAGATACGCAGTATTTT.

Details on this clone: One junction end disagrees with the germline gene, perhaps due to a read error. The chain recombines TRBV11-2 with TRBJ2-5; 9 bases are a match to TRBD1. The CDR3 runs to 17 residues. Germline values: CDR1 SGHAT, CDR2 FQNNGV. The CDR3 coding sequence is TGTGCCAGCAGCTACCAGACAGGGGGTGGTCCAAGAGAGGCCCAGTACTTC. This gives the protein CASSYQTGGGPREAQYF.

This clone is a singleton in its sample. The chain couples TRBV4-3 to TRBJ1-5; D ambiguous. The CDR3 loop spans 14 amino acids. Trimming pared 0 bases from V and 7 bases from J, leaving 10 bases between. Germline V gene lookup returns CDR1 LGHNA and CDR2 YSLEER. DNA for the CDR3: TGCGCCAGCAGCCAAGAGACCTCGGGGCAGCCCCAGCATTTT. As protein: CASSQETSGQPQHF.

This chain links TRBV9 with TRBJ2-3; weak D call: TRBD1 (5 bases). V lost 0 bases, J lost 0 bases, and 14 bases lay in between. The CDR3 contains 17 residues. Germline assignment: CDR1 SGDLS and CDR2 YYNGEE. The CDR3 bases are TGTGCCAGCAGCGTAGAAGCACGGCAGGGCAGCACAGATACGCAGTATTTT. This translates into CASSVEARQGSTDTQYF.

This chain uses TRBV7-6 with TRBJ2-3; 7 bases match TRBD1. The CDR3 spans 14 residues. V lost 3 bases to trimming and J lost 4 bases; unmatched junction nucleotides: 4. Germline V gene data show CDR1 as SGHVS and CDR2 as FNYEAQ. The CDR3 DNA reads TGTGCCAGCAGCTTCGACAGGGACCCAGATACGCAGTATTTT. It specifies CASSFDRDPDTQYF.

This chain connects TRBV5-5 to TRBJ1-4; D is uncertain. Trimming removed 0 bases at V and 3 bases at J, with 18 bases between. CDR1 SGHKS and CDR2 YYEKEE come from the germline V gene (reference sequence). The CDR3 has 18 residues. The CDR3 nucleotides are TGTGCCAGCAGCTTGGGAATTTTAGTGTTTCAGGCTAATGAAAAACTGTTTTTT. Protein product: CASSLGILVFQANEKLFF.

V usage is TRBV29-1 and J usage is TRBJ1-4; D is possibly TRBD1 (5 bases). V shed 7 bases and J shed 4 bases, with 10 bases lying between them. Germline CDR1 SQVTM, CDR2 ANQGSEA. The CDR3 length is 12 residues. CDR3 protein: CSGTQGNEKLFF. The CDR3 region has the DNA TGCAGCGGCACCCAGGGTAATGAAAAACTGTTTTTT.

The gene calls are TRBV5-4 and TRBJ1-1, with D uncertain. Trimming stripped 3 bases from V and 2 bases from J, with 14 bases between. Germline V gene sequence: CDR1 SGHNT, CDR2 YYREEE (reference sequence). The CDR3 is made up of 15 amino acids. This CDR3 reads CASSWDGLTNTEAFF. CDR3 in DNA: TGTGCCAGCAGCTGGGATGGACTCACAAACACTGAAGCTTTCTTT.

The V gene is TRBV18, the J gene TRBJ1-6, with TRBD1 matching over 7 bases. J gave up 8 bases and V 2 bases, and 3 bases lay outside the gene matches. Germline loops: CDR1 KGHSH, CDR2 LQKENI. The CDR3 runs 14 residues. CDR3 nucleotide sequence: TGTGCCAGCTCACCAGGGACAGCGGATTCACCCCTCCACTTT. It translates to CASSPGTADSPLHF.

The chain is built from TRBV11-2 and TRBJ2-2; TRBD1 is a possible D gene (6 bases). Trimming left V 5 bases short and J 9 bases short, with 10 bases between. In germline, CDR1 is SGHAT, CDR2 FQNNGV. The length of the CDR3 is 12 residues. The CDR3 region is CASSTQGRELFF. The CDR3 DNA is TGTGCCAGCAGCACACAGGGCCGGGAGCTGTTTTTT.